Below are 28 T cell receptor beta chains sequenced from a single sample in a study of T cells in Graves' hyperthyroidism and ophthalmopathy. It was RNA transcripts that yielded the amplified TCR beta CDR3 regions. Initially, a first-round RT-PCR of the TCR CDR3 employed the HTBI primer set. TCRdb re-called the multiplex PCR reads with MiXCR, one entry per CDR3 protein. Among hundreds of thousands of distinct CDR3 sequences listed, around 15% were seen once. The material sequenced was blood. These receptor sequences come from a woman in her thirties or forties with Graves' ophthalmopathy.

This clonotype came up a few times. V is TRBV27 and J is TRBJ2-3, with TRBD2 identical over 13 bases. Germline trimming cut 2 bases from V and 2 bases from J; bases unmatched to any gene: 7. The CDR3 has 18 residues. Germline CDR1 and CDR2: MNHEY and SMNVEV (reference sequence). CDR3 DNA sequence: TGTGCCAGCAGTTTAAGACTAGCGGGAGGCCTTACCACAGATACGCAGTATTTT. Encoded protein: CASSLRLAGGLTTDTQYF.

This clonotype was seen at least ten times. The gene calls are TRBV19 and TRBJ2-7; D gene uncertain. Germline CDR1 LNHDA, CDR2 SQIVND (reference sequence). The CDR3 has 15 amino acids. The V end lost 7 bases, the J end lost 0 bases, and 16 bases lay between the germline ends. For the CDR3, the DNA is TGTGCCAGTACCCCCAGGTTCGGTAGCTCCTACGAGCAGTACTTC. This sequence encodes CASTPRFGSSYEQYF.

This clonotype was found many times. This chain connects TRBV7-8 to TRBJ1-2; D is ambiguous. Trimming cost V 5 bases and J 4 bases, with 11 bases left between them. The germline V gene encodes CDR1 SGHVS and CDR2 FQNEAQ. The CDR3 covers 13 residues. CDR3 protein: CASSHNSLYGYTF. The CDR3 bases are TGTGCCAGCAGCCACAATTCGCTCTATGGCTACACCTTC.

Turning to this clonotype: One end of the junction does not line up with germline, which may come from a read error. This chain uses TRBV12-3 or TRBV12-4 with TRBJ2-7; 10 bases align to TRBD2. The length of the CDR3 is 18 residues. The CDR3 nucleotides are TGTGCCAGCATTTTACCCGGACAGGCTTGGACTAGCGGCTACGAGCAGTACTTC. The encoded protein is CASILPGQAWTSGYEQYF.

This clonotype was counted ten times or more. The chain links TRBV6-1 to TRBJ1-6; D gene ambiguous. The germline CDR1 and CDR2 sequences are MNHNS and SASEGT. CDR3 length equals 14 residues. V lost 7 bases and J lost 6, with 13 bases in between. The CDR3 loop is CASTLRTRNSPLHF. CDR3 sequence (DNA): TGTGCCAGCACCCTCAGAACCCGTAATTCACCCCTCCACTTT.

This clonotype was counted ten times or more. The chain carries TRBV7-8 and TRBJ2-7; 8 bases agree with TRBD1. The length of the CDR3 is 11 residues. Unmatched junction bases numbered 3, after V lost 5 bases and J lost 9 bases. Germline values: CDR1 SGHVS, CDR2 FQNEAQ. The CDR3 sequence: CASSLGQGQYF. In DNA form, the CDR3 reads TGTGCCAGCAGCCTCGGACAGGGGCAGTACTTC.

This clonotype was recorded at least ten times. J is TRBJ2-7 and V is TRBV6-5; TRBD1 matches 9 bases. The CDR3 loop spans 16 amino acids. After removal of 5 bases from V and 1 base from J, the junction contained 9 bases not matched to a gene. Germline CDR1 is MNHEY and CDR2 is SVGAGI. CDR3 sequence: CASSNLDRGNSYEQYF. DNA of the CDR3: TGTGCCAGCAGTAACCTAGACAGGGGGAATTCCTACGAGCAGTACTTC.

This clonotype has just a few counts. The rearrangement joins TRBV19 to TRBJ2-7, with 8 bases identical to TRBD1. CDR3 length: 13 amino acids. The germline V gene encodes CDR1 LNHDA and CDR2 SQIVND (reference sequence). Losses at the gene ends were 6 bases for V and 5 bases for J; bases not matched to a gene: 6. CDR3 DNA sequence: TGTGCCAGTAGACGAGAGGACAGGGACGAGCAGTACTTC. Its translation: CASRREDRDEQYF.

The sample holds many counts of this clonotype. The chain has TRBV7-9 and TRBJ1-2, with D possibly being TRBD1 (5 bases). Deletions cut 4 bases from V and 4 bases from J, with 10 bases between. The germline CDR1 and CDR2 sequences are SEHNR and FQNEAQ (reference sequence). This CDR3 has 13 residues. CDR3 in amino acids: CASSSEGIYGYTF. The DNA for the CDR3 is TGTGCCAGCAGCTCGGAGGGGATCTATGGCTACACCTTC.

This clonotype was observed many times. This chain joins TRBV3-1 and TRBJ1-1, with 7 bases identical to TRBD1. CDR3 length: 14 residues. Germline V gives CDR1 LGHDT, CDR2 YNNKEL (reference sequence). With V trimmed by 4 bases and J by 7 bases, 9 bases remained unmatched. CDR3 coding DNA: TGTGCCAGCAGCCGACACAGGGGATTGATTGAAGCTTTCTTT. Translating gives CASSRHRGLIEAFF.

The sample holds a few counts of this clonotype. A junction end diverges from the germline sequence, so it may reflect a read error. J is TRBJ2-7 and V is TRBV5-1; 9 nucleotides match TRBD1. Germline CDR1 and CDR2: SGHRS and YFSETQ. This CDR3 contains 18 residues. For the CDR3, the DNA is TGCGCCAGCAGCTTTCTATCCTTAGGGGACAGGGTCTCCCACGAGCAGTACTTC. Amino acid sequence: CASSFLSLGDRVSHEQYF.

There are many counts of this clonotype. The V and J genes are TRBV28 and TRBJ2-7, with D possibly matching TRBD2 (5 bases). The CDR3 contains 14 residues. Per germline, CDR1 MDHEN and CDR2 SYDVKM. V shed 3 bases and J shed 3 bases, with 12 bases lying between them. CDR3 loop: CASSFPGKSYEQYF. The CDR3 DNA follows: TGTGCCAGCAGTTTCCCGGGAAAGAGCTACGAGCAGTACTTC.

This clonotype was seen repeatedly, ten times or more. The chain employs TRBV5-1 and TRBJ2-5; D not certain. The V end lost 7 bases, the J end lost 2 bases, and 15 bases lay between the germline ends. Germline V gene sequence: CDR1 SGHRS, CDR2 YFSETQ. CDR3 length: 14 amino acids. The CDR3 DNA sequence: TGCGCCAGCGGCCAGGACCCGCCTCAAGAGACCCAGTACTTC. Protein sequence: CASGQDPPQETQYF.

This clonotype was seen at least ten times. This rearrangement joins TRBV7-8 to TRBJ1-2, with unresolved D. Germline values: CDR1 SGHVS, CDR2 FQNEAQ. Trimming took 2 bases from V and 0 from J, leaving 1 base between them. This CDR3 has 12 amino acids. The CDR3 DNA sequence: TGTGCCAGCAGCTTACCTAACTATGGCTACACCTTC. Its translation: CASSLPNYGYTF.

In its sample, this clonotype was seen many times. The rearrangement links TRBV11-2 to TRBJ2-2, with D perhaps matching TRBD1 (6 bases). This CDR3 comprises 18 residues. The germline V and J ends were trimmed by 4 bases and 1 base, with 19 bases remaining between them. The germline V gene has CDR1 SGHAT and CDR2 FQNNGV. Here the CDR3 DNA reads TGTGCCAGCAGCTCTACAGGGACCGGGCCTTTGAACACCGGGGAGCTGTTTTTT. It is translated as CASSSTGTGPLNTGELFF. The full variable domain, in which reference TRBV11-2 and TRBJ2-2 provide the parts outside the CDR3, is EAGVAQSPRYKIIEKRQSVAFWCNPISGHATLYWYQQILGQGPKLLIQFQNNGVVDDSQLPKDRFSAERLKGVDSTLKIQPAKLEDSAVYLCASSSTGTGPLNTGELFFGEGSRLTVL.

This clonotype has just a few counts. The chain links TRBV2 to TRBJ2-7; possibly TRBD1 for D (6 bases). Looked up from germline, CDR1 is SNHLY and CDR2 is FYNNEI. The CDR3 has 14 amino acids. Trimming removed 4 bases at V and 5 bases at J, with 15 bases between. The CDR3 loop reads CASSGGQGINEQYF. The CDR3 DNA is TGTGCCAGCAGTGGGGGGCAGGGAATCAACGAGCAGTACTTC. Combining the CDR3 with reference TRBV2 and TRBJ2-7 gives the whole variable domain EPEVTQTPSHQVTQMGQEVILRCVPISNHLYFYWYRQILGQKVEFLVSFYNNEISEKSEIFDDQFSVERPDGSNFTLKIRSTKLEDSAMYFCASSGGQGINEQYFGPGTRLTVT.

This clonotype was observed at least ten times. CDR3 DNA: TGCGCCAGCAGCTCCCTTCCGGGACAGGGGGCGGGTGAGCAGTACTTC. This encodes CASSSLPGQGAGEQYF. The chain employs TRBV4-1 and TRBJ2-7, with 12 bases lining up with TRBD1. CDR3 length: 16 residues. Germline V gene data show CDR1 as MGHRA and CDR2 as YSYEKL. The V segment lost 5 bases and the J segment 7 bases; nucleotides outside the gene matches: 12.

The V and J genes are TRBV4-3 and TRBJ2-7; D not certain. Germline CDR1 reads LGHNA; CDR2 reads YSLEER. Trimming removed 0 bases from V and 0 bases from J, with 12 bases in between. The CDR3 runs to 16 residues. DNA of the CDR3: TGCGCCAGCAGCCAAGATAGAGCCACGAGCTCCTACGAGCAGTACTTC. Protein sequence: CASSQDRATSSYEQYF.

Only a few counts were recorded for this clonotype. The V call is TRBV11-2, the J call TRBJ2-7, with D maybe TRBD1 (7 bases). Trimming left V 0 bases short and J 4 bases short, with 13 bases between. This CDR3 contains 15 residues. The germline V gene encodes CDR1 SGHAT and CDR2 FQNNGV. Here the CDR3 DNA reads TGTGCCAGCAGCTTAGAGGAGGGGGCGCTTTACGAGCAGTACTTC. It codes for CASSLEEGALYEQYF.

This clonotype was seen many times. This sequence joins TRBV6-2 or TRBV6-3 and TRBJ2-5; 13 bases are shared with TRBD2. Germline-derived CDR1 and CDR2 are MNHEY and SVGEGT. Trimming at V came to 6 bases and at J to 5 bases, leaving 15 bases not matched to a gene. The CDR3 spans 18 residues. The CDR3 bases are TGTGCCAGCAGCGGCGACCGGACTAGCGGGAGTGCAGGGGAGACCCAGTACTTC. It encodes CASSGDRTSGSAGETQYF.

At least ten counts were recorded for this clonotype. The chain couples TRBV20-1 to TRBJ2-4, with D possibly being TRBD2 (6 bases). The V and J ends lost 5 bases and 7 bases respectively, with 9 bases between them. The CDR3 consists of 11 residues. Per germline, CDR1 DFQATT and CDR2 SNEGSKA (reference sequence). The CDR3 region has the DNA TGCAGTGCTGGGGCGGGGAACATTCAGTACTTC. It codes for CSAGAGNIQYF.

This clonotype was observed at least ten times. The rearrangement joins TRBV28 to TRBJ2-5; D remains unclear. This CDR3 contains 14 residues. Germline V gene sequence: CDR1 MDHEN, CDR2 SYDVKM. Trimming took 5 bases from V and 4 from J, leaving 14 bases between them. The CDR3 protein is CASSRESLGETQYF. CDR3 coding DNA: TGTGCCAGCAGTCGAGAATCTTTAGGAGAGACCCAGTACTTC.

This clonotype has at least ten counts. CDR3: CASSGLDLTNTGELFF. For the CDR3, the DNA is TGTGCCAGCAGTGGTCTTGACTTGACGAACACCGGGGAGCTGTTTTTT. The V call is TRBV12-3 or TRBV12-4, the J call TRBJ2-2; D ambiguous. V lost 5 bases and J lost 0, with 13 bases in between. The CDR3 has 16 residues.

The table lists this clonotype with many counts. Germline is not matched at one junction end, which may reflect a read error. The V gene is TRBV6-5, the J gene TRBJ2-7, with 8 bases lining up with TRBD2. CDR1 is MNHEY, CDR2 SVGAGI, per germline. The CDR3 spans 14 residues. In DNA form, the CDR3 reads TGTGCCAGCAGCTACTTTAGCGGGGACTACGAGCAGTACTTC. Amino acids: CASSYFSGDYEQYF.

This sequence joins TRBV4-3 and TRBJ2-7; a possible D gene is TRBD2 (6 bases). The germline gives CDR1 LGHNA, CDR2 YSLEER. V was trimmed by 0 bases and J by 5 bases, leaving 17 bases between them. This CDR3 comprises 16 residues. The CDR3 region is CASSQDSGRDNHEQYF. Here the CDR3 DNA reads TGCGCCAGCAGCCAAGATTCCGGGCGGGATAACCACGAGCAGTACTTC.

This clonotype was seen ten or more times. This chain connects TRBV11-1 to TRBJ1-1; D call uncertain. From germline, CDR1 is SGHAT and CDR2 FQDESV (reference sequence). Trimming removed 1 base at V and 2 bases at J, with 8 bases between. This CDR3 is 14 amino acids long. CDR3 protein: CASSLVLGNTEAFF. The CDR3 DNA sequence: TGTGCCAGCAGCTTAGTCTTAGGAAACACTGAAGCTTTCTTT.

This clonotype was observed at least ten times. DNA for the CDR3: TGCAGCGTTGAAGAAGGGGACTCGAGCTCCTACGAGCAGTACTTC. Translation gives CSVEEGDSSSYEQYF. The chain employs TRBV29-1 and TRBJ2-7; perhaps TRBD2 as D (6 bases). The CDR3 consists of 15 residues. Germline loops: CDR1 SQVTM, CDR2 ANQGSEA. V lost 0 bases, J lost 0 bases, and 12 bases lay in between.

This clonotype was detected a few times. The chain recombines TRBV25-1 with TRBJ2-2; 7 nucleotides align to TRBD1. The CDR3 extends over 16 amino acids. CDR1 is MGHDK and CDR2 is SYGVNS in the germline V gene. V was clipped by 1 base and J by 1 base; unmatched bases: 3. CDR3 residues: CASSELGTENTGELFF. Here the CDR3 DNA reads TGTGCCAGCAGTGAATTGGGGACAGAGAACACCGGGGAGCTGTTTTTT.